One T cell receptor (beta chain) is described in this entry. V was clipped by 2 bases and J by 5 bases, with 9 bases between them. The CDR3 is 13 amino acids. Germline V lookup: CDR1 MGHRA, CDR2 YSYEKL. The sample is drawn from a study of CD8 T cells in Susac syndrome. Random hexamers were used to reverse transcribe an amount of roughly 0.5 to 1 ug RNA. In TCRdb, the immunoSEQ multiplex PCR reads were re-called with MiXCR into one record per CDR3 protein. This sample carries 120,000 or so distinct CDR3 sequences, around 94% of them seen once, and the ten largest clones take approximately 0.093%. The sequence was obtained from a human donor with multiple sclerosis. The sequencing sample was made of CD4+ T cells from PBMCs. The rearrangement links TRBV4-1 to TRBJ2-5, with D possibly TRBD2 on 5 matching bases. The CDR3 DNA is TGCGCCAGCAGCCAACAGTGGACTGAGACCCAGTACTTC. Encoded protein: CASSQQWTETQYF.